This T cell receptor beta chain was recovered during a study of T cells of healthy individuals. TCRdb called the 5' RACE reads again in MiXCR, with one record for every CDR3 protein. The sample includes about 96,000 distinct CDR3 sequences, under 20% of them seen just once. This clonotype was obtained from a human donor in good health.

This CDR3 is CASSLDGRRSGELFF. For the CDR3, the DNA is TGTGCCAGCAGCTTAGATGGTCGCCGCTCCGGGGAGCTGTTTTTT. The J gene is TRBJ2-2, the V gene TRBV7-3, with D uncertain. This CDR3 is 15 amino acids long. Trimming removed 2 bases from V and 6 bases from J, with 13 bases in between. Germline CDR1 reads SGHTA; CDR2 reads FQGTGA.